These 15 T cell receptor beta chains originate from one sample sequenced in a study of molecular identifiers for immune sequencing clone quantification. TCRdb used MiXCR to reprocess the PCR reads, holding one entry per CDR3 protein. The sample has some 320,000 distinct CDR3 sequences, roughly a fifth seen once. The source material was naive CD8+ T cells from blood, with Jurkat cell RNA spiked in. Subset indicated: FACS-sorted CD8+CD4-CCR7+CD45RA+ naive T cells. These receptors were obtained from a human donor in good health. Some libraries in this study had Jurkat cell RNA spiked in.

The chain is built from TRBV10-3 and TRBJ2-5, with TRBD2 matching 7 bases. J was trimmed by 2 bases and V by 3 bases; bases with no gene match: 3. CDR3 length: 14 residues. CDR1 is ENHRY and CDR2 is SYGVKD in the germline V gene. The CDR3 reads CAISEGGGQETQYF. The CDR3 DNA is TGTGCCATCAGTGAAGGCGGGGGTCAAGAGACCCAGTACTTC.

At least ten counts were recorded for this clonotype. The V and J genes are TRBV28 and TRBJ2-4; the match to TRBD1 covers 8 bases. The V and J ends lost 8 bases and 8 bases, in that order; junction bases with no gene match: 8. CDR1 and CDR2 (germline): MDHEN, SYDVKM. The CDR3 runs 13 residues. The CDR3 reads CASGGQGWYIQYF. The CDR3 DNA follows: TGTGCCAGCGGCGGACAGGGTTGGTACATTCAGTACTTC.

This clonotype was picked up many times. The chain links TRBV30 to TRBJ1-1; no firm D call. This CDR3 is 12 amino acids long. The V end was cut by 0 bases, the J end by 4 bases, with 6 bases between. Germline CDR1 is GTSNPN and CDR2 is SVGIG (reference sequence). CDR3 coding DNA: TGTGCCTGGAGTGTCTTTTCCACTGAAGCTTTCTTT. Translating gives CAWSVFSTEAFF.

This clonotype was counted only a few times. V and J are TRBV27 and TRBJ2-1; TRBD1 is a possible D gene (6 bases). The germline V gene has CDR1 MNHEY and CDR2 SMNVEV (reference sequence). Trimming left V 6 bases short and J 7 bases short, with 19 bases between. The CDR3 loop spans 15 amino acids. As DNA, the CDR3 is TGTGCCAGCAGGGGAAACGCAGGGGTCTGGAATGAGCAGTTCTTC. Translated, it gives CASRGNAGVWNEQFF.

This clonotype was counted only a few times. Since a far larger clone is one base different, this is likely a read error. This chain connects TRBV5-1 to TRBJ2-7; D gene unclear. The CDR3 is 12 amino acids. CDR1 is SGHRS and CDR2 is YFSETQ in the germline V gene. This CDR3 reads CASGLPSYEQYF. Written as DNA, the CDR3 is TGCGCCAGCGGCTTGCCCAGCTACGAGCAGTACTTC.

The V gene is TRBV6-2 or TRBV6-3, the J gene TRBJ2-3; D might be TRBD1 (5 bases). With 2 bases removed from V and 4 bases from J, the gap between germline ends came to 13 bases. CDR3 length equals 15 residues. Germline CDR1 is MNHEY and CDR2 is SVGEGT. CDR3 sequence (DNA): TGTGCCAGCAGTTACACAGGATATGTCGCAGATACGCAGTATTTT. Translating gives CASSYTGYVADTQYF.

This clonotype has a count of ten or more. The V and J genes are TRBV3-1 and TRBJ2-2, with D hard to call. This CDR3 comprises 16 residues. Germline V lookup: CDR1 LGHDT, CDR2 YNNKEL (reference sequence). Trimming stripped 4 bases from V and 1 base from J, with 13 bases between. The CDR3 region has the DNA TGTGCCAGCAGCCCCGCAGAAGGCGGGAACACCGGGGAGCTGTTTTTT. Residues: CASSPAEGGNTGELFF.

Worth noting for this clonotype: Relative to the germline gene, one junction end is altered; a read error may explain this. The chain recombines TRBV6-1 with TRBJ1-1; tentative D call: TRBD1 (5 bases). Germline-derived CDR1 and CDR2 are MNHNS and SASEGT. This CDR3 spans 15 amino acids. CDR3 DNA sequence: TGTGCCAACAGTCCCCGTCCAGGGCAGAACACTGAAGCTTTCTTT. Amino acid sequence: CANSPRPGQNTEAFF.

The table lists this clonotype with many counts. The chain joins TRBV5-6 to TRBJ2-3; 8 nucleotides match TRBD2. CDR3 length: 15 residues. Germline V gene lookup returns CDR1 SGHDT and CDR2 YYEEEE. V shed 1 base, J shed 2 bases, and the junction held 3 bases outside the gene matches. The CDR3 here is CASSLQREYTDTQYF. The CDR3 nucleotides are TGTGCCAGCAGCTTGCAGCGGGAGTACACAGATACGCAGTATTTT.

Comments on this clonotype: A clone one base away is much larger, so this may be a read error. V and J are TRBV5-1 and TRBJ2-7; D may be TRBD2 (6 bases). CDR1 and CDR2 (germline): SGHRS, YFSETQ. CDR3 size: 16 residues. DNA for the CDR3: TGCGCCAGCAGCCCCCTGCGGGGCGGGACTGTCTACAAGCAGTACTTC. This gives the protein CASSPLRGGTVYKQYF.

This clonotype was recorded at least ten times. V and J are TRBV29-1 and TRBJ2-2, with D possibly TRBD2 on 5 matching bases. The V end was cut by 5 bases, the J end by 1 base, with 14 bases between. The CDR3 runs to 15 residues. The germline gives CDR1 SQVTM, CDR2 ANQGSEA. CDR3 DNA: TGCAGCGTTACTTGGGTAGCGATGAACACCGGGGAGCTGTTTTTT. Its translation is CSVTWVAMNTGELFF.

With respect to this clonotype: A much larger clone lies a single base off, so this may be a read error. The V gene is TRBV11-2, the J gene TRBJ2-1; D gene ambiguous. The ends were cut back, 2 bases at V and 7 bases at J, with 6 bases in the middle. CDR3 length: 12 residues. The germline CDR1 and CDR2 sequences are SGHAT and FQNNGV. For the CDR3, the DNA is TGTGCCAGCAGCTTAATTGGAAATGAGCAGTTCTTC. Amino acid sequence: CASSLIGNEQFF.

This clonotype occurred many times. V and J are TRBV9 and TRBJ2-5; D perhaps matches TRBD2 (6 bases). The germline CDR1 and CDR2 sequences are SGDLS and YYNGEE. The CDR3 covers 15 residues. V shed 4 bases and J shed 2 bases, with 15 bases lying between them. The CDR3 protein is CASSSGVAAQETQYF. Here the CDR3 DNA reads TGTGCCAGCAGCTCGGGGGTGGCGGCACAAGAGACCCAGTACTTC. The variable domain in full, with the rest retrieved from reference TRBV9 and TRBJ2-5, is DSGVTQTPKHLITATGQRVTLRCSPRSGDLSVYWYQQSLDQGLQFLIQYYNGEERAKGNILERFSAQQFPDLHSELNLSSLELGDSALYFCASSSGVAAQETQYFGPGTRLLVL.

This clonotype was counted between two and nine times. This sequence joins TRBV27 and TRBJ2-7; 7 bases match TRBD2. V was clipped by 0 bases and J by 6 bases; unmatched bases: 8. This CDR3 is 15 amino acids long. Germline assignment: CDR1 MNHEY and CDR2 SMNVEV (reference sequence). The CDR3 DNA is TGTGCCAGCAGTTTATCGAACTCACTAGCGAGCGAGCAGTACTTC. It yields the protein CASSLSNSLASEQYF.

The table lists this clonotype with many counts. V is TRBV27 and J is TRBJ2-7; 7 bases fit TRBD1. Germline lookup yields CDR1 MNHEY and CDR2 SMNVEV (reference sequence). The trim removed 3 bases at V and 4 bases at J, leaving 6 bases unmatched. This CDR3 comprises 14 residues. This CDR3 reads CASSLVQGSYEQYF. CDR3 sequence (DNA): TGTGCCAGCAGTTTGGTACAGGGGAGTTACGAGCAGTACTTC.